What follows describes a single T cell receptor (beta chain). Its matching antigen is unknown. TCRdb analysed the reads with MiXCR anew, one entry per CDR3 protein. The repertoire consists of roughly 800,000 distinct CDR3 sequences, with under 35% occurring once and the leading ten covering roughly 13%. V dropped 7 bases and J dropped 3; count of bases not matched to a gene: 14. The CDR3 length is 18 residues. Germline V gene sequence: CDR1 LNHDA, CDR2 SQIVND (reference sequence). These data come from a study of T cell repertoires in cytomegalovirus infection. Study as a whole: Newly reported HLA-C-restricted and thoroughly characterized HLA-B-restricted CMV epitopes were employed. From public TCR beta signatures came an indication of both CMV infection and matching HLA type.

Study-wide findings and caveats: Identification of carriers of CMV plus the relevant HLA was achieved through cumulative public TCR beta family frequency. Clonotypes of TCR beta that were HLA-C-restricted and CMV-specific dominated the ex vivo response.

The rearrangement uses TRBV19 and TRBJ1-5, with 11 nucleotides matching TRBD1. The TCR sequence derives from a human donor in good health (CMV status not recorded). Some clones in this sample may be carry-over from other donors' samples. The specimen comprised cultured CD8+ T cells from PBMCs, sampled from culture after CMV antigen stimulation. CDR3 DNA: TGTGCCAGTACCTTAGACCGGGACAGGGGGTTCATCAATCAGCCCCAGCATTTT. Translation: CASTLDRDRGFINQPQHF.